This passage covers 26 T cell receptor beta chains from one sample sequenced in a study of blood T cells in healthy people across ages. Primers used in a second PCR of about 7 to 12 cycles were a sample-barcoded 5' primer and a J-beta primer mix. TCRdb reanalysed the 5' RACE reads using MiXCR and keeps one entry per CDR3 protein. The sample includes hundreds of thousands of distinct CDR3 sequences, about 20% of them seen just once. Sequencing was done on a sample of blood. The receptors come from a man aged 70 or older in good health.

This clonotype was counted only a few times. J is TRBJ1-3 and V is TRBV7-2; D is perhaps TRBD1 (6 bases). The CDR3 loop spans 17 amino acids. Germline CDR1 reads SGHTA; CDR2 reads FQGNSA. Trimming took off 1 base at V and 4 bases at J, with 17 bases between the two ends. The DNA for the CDR3 is TGTGCCAGCAGCTTAGTCGGGGGGGGGCTAGGAGGAAACACCATATATTTT. This codes for CASSLVGGGLGGNTIYF. The whole variable domain, remainder taken from reference TRBV7-2 and TRBJ1-3, is GAGVSQSPSNKVTEKGKDVELRCDPISGHTALYWYRQSLGQGLEFLIYFQGNSAPDKSGLPSDRFSAERTGGSVSTLTIQRTQQEDSAVYLCASSLVGGGLGGNTIYFGEGSWLTVV.

CDR3 amino acids: CSAGGPIYGYTF. CDR3 bases: TGCAGCGCTGGTGGACCAATCTATGGCTACACCTTC. The chain combines TRBV29-1 with TRBJ1-2; D ambiguous. Germline V gene data show CDR1 as SQVTM and CDR2 as ANQGSEA. V lost 7 bases and J 4 bases, leaving 13 bases between the germline ends. The CDR3 has 12 amino acids.

V usage is TRBV7-9 and J usage is TRBJ2-3; TRBD2 might be the D (6 bases). Deletions cut 8 bases from V and 12 bases from J, with 15 bases between. CDR1 is SEHNR, CDR2 FQNEAQ, per germline (reference sequence). This CDR3 is 11 amino acids long. The DNA of the CDR3 is TGTGCCAGCGCAACGGCGGGAACACAGTATTTT. Its protein is CASATAGTQYF.

The gene calls are TRBV6-1 and TRBJ2-2; 9 bases are a match to TRBD2. Germline CDR1 and CDR2: MNHNS and SASEGT. This CDR3 has 16 residues. Germline trimming cut 3 bases from V and 4 bases from J; bases unmatched to any gene: 6. CDR3 sequence reads: CASSDLGLAFTGELFF. CDR3 bases: TGTGCCAGCAGTGACCTAGGACTAGCGTTCACCGGGGAGCTGTTTTTT.

In its sample, this clonotype was seen a few times. This rearrangement joins TRBV20-1 to TRBJ2-7; the D gene is possibly TRBD1 (5 bases). In germline, CDR1 is DFQATT, CDR2 SNEGSKA (reference sequence). The V end was cut by 2 bases, the J end by 4 bases, with 12 bases between. CDR3 length: 13 residues. The CDR3 nucleotides read TGCAGTGCTAGACTTAGGGGCCCGTACGAGCAGTACTTC. Protein product: CSARLRGPYEQYF.

The sample holds one count of this clonotype. The rearrangement joins TRBV19 to TRBJ1-4, with 10 bases identical to TRBD1. The V and J ends lost 4 bases and 7 bases, in that order; junction bases with no gene match: 3. The germline CDR1 and CDR2 sequences are LNHDA and SQIVND (reference sequence). This CDR3 has 14 residues. CDR3 in amino acids: CASSTDRGPEKLFF. The CDR3, as DNA: TGTGCCAGTAGTACCGACAGGGGGCCTGAAAAACTGTTTTTT. The full variable domain, rest sourced from reference TRBV19 and TRBJ1-4, is DGGITQSPKYLFRKEGQNVTLSCEQNLNHDAMYWYRQDPGQGLRLIYYSQIVNDFQKGDIAEGYSVSREKKESFPLTVTSAQKNPTAFYLCASSTDRGPEKLFFGSGTQLSVL.

This clonotype was seen only a few times. The chain has TRBV12-3 or TRBV12-4 and TRBJ1-1, with TRBD1 as a possible D gene (5 bases). V lost 7 bases to trimming and J lost 1 base, with 22 bases between them. The CDR3 loop spans 17 amino acids. In DNA form, the CDR3 reads TGTGCCAGCAATAAAAAAAGCGGGGGACTTCCGAACACTGAAGCTTTCTTT. This gives the protein CASNKKSGGLPNTEAFF.

This rearrangement joins TRBV20-1 to TRBJ2-1, with 11 bases aligning to TRBD2. Per germline, CDR1 DFQATT and CDR2 SNEGSKA (reference sequence). The CDR3 runs to 18 residues. With V trimmed by 6 bases and J by 5 bases, 18 bases remained unmatched. The CDR3 sequence: CSATLFSLAGGYHNEQFF. In nucleotides, the CDR3 is TGCAGTGCGACCCTGTTTTCTTTAGCGGGAGGGTACCACAATGAGCAGTTCTTC.

This clonotype has a handful of counts. V and J are TRBV27 and TRBJ2-7; a weak D match, TRBD1 (6 bases). This CDR3 has 15 residues. The V gene's germline CDR1 is MNHEY and CDR2 SMNVEV (reference sequence). With 3 bases removed from V and 1 base from J, the gap between germline ends came to 13 bases. CDR3 coding DNA: TGTGCCAGCAGTTTGAGGGACACGGGTTCCTACGAGCAGTACTTC. It translates to CASSLRDTGSYEQYF.

The chain links TRBV4-2 to TRBJ1-4; D might be TRBD1 (6 bases). CDR3 size: 15 residues. Germline V gives CDR1 LGHNA, CDR2 YNFKEQ. Deletions cut 0 bases from V and 6 bases from J, with 11 bases between. In DNA form, the CDR3 reads TGTGCCAGCAGCCAAGAAATGGGGGCAGATGAAAAACTGTTTTTT. It codes for CASSQEMGADEKLFF.

This sequence joins TRBV11-2 and TRBJ2-2; D gene unclear. Germline CDR1 SGHAT, CDR2 FQNNGV. This CDR3 is 14 amino acids long. Trimming removed 5 bases from V and 3 bases from J, with 10 bases in between. CDR3 in amino acids: CASSAFRYTGELFF. Here the CDR3 DNA reads TGTGCCAGCAGCGCATTCCGGTACACCGGGGAGCTGTTTTTT.

This clonotype was detected a few times. V usage is TRBV3-1 and J usage is TRBJ1-2; D gene uncertain. The CDR3 runs to 12 residues. Looked up from germline, CDR1 is LGHDT and CDR2 is YNNKEL (reference sequence). V lost 5 bases and J 1 base, leaving 5 bases between the germline ends. The CDR3 region has the DNA TGTGCCAGCAGCGGGGTTAACTATGGCTACACCTTC. The encoded protein is CASSGVNYGYTF. The variable domain in full, completed from reference TRBV3-1 and TRBJ1-2, reads DTAVSQTPKYLVTQMGNDKSIKCEQNLGHDTMYWYKQDSKKFLKIMFSYNNKELIINETVPNRFSPKSPDKAHLNLHINSLELGDSAVYFCASSGVNYGYTFGSGTRLTVV.

The V call is TRBV5-1, the J call TRBJ1-5; 8 nucleotides agree with TRBD1. The CDR3 contains 15 residues. Germline V gene sequence: CDR1 SGHRS, CDR2 YFSETQ. The junction had 3 bases not matched to a gene; V was cut back by 1 base and J by 3 bases. The CDR3 DNA sequence: TGCGCCAGCAGCTTGACAGGGGGGAACAATCAGCCCCAGCATTTT. The encoded protein is CASSLTGGNNQPQHF.

The chain recombines TRBV11-1 with TRBJ2-1, with D perhaps matching TRBD2 (5 bases). CDR3 length equals 16 residues. Germline V gene data show CDR1 as SGHAT and CDR2 as FQDESV (reference sequence). Trimming pared 3 bases from V and 0 bases from J, leaving 12 bases between. The CDR3 region has the DNA TGTGCCAGCAGCTTGTCTCACGGGGACTCCTACAATGAGCAGTTCTTC. It yields the protein CASSLSHGDSYNEQFF.

This clonotype was seen a handful of times. The chain is built from TRBV3-1 and TRBJ1-1, with D possibly TRBD1 on 5 matching bases. The V end lost 2 bases, the J end lost 6 bases, and 13 bases lay between the germline ends. CDR1 and CDR2 (germline): LGHDT, YNNKEL (reference sequence). This CDR3 is 14 amino acids long. CDR3 sequence (DNA): TGTGCCAGCAGCCAATCTGCAGGGACGGCTGAAGCTTTCTTT. Its translation: CASSQSAGTAEAFF.

This chain joins TRBV6-2 or TRBV6-3 and TRBJ2-1; 9 bases map to TRBD2. The CDR3 is made up of 17 amino acids. Per the germline V gene, CDR1 is MNHEY and CDR2 is SVGEGT. The V gene end was trimmed by 0 bases and the J gene end by 1 base; junction bases not matched to a gene: 4. The CDR3 region has the DNA TGTGCCAGCAGTTACTCCGGACTAGCGAGTTCCTACAATGAGCAGTTCTTC. As protein: CASSYSGLASSYNEQFF.

This clonotype was seen only a few times. The CDR3 spells CASSQEYRGETQYF. The CDR3 DNA reads TGCGCCAGCAGCCAAGAGTACAGAGGGGAGACCCAGTACTTC. The J gene is TRBJ2-5, the V gene TRBV4-1, with D possibly TRBD2 on 5 matching bases. The length of the CDR3 is 14 residues. Germline V gene lookup returns CDR1 MGHRA and CDR2 YSYEKL. Trimming removed 0 bases at V and 5 bases at J, with 10 bases between.

The J gene is TRBJ1-3, the V gene TRBV7-9; 7 bases are a match to TRBD1. The CDR3 extends over 14 amino acids. V shed 6 bases, J shed 3 bases, and the junction held 5 bases outside the gene matches. CDR1 SEHNR and CDR2 FQNEAQ come from the germline V gene (reference sequence). The CDR3 loop reads CASRPGTVGNTIYF. The CDR3 DNA reads as TGTGCCAGCAGACCAGGGACAGTTGGAAACACCATATATTTT. The full variable domain, in which reference TRBV7-9 and TRBJ1-3 provide the parts outside the CDR3, is DTGVSQNPRHKITKRGQNVTFRCDPISEHNRLYWYRQTLGQGPEFLTYFQNEAQLEKSRLLSDRFSAERPKGSFSTLEIQRTEQGDSAMYLCASRPGTVGNTIYFGEGSWLTVV.

The chain links TRBV7-9 to TRBJ1-2; possible D gene TRBD1, 6 bases. CDR1 is SEHNR and CDR2 is FQNEAQ in the germline V gene (reference sequence). The ends were cut back, 2 bases at V and 0 bases at J, with 19 bases in the middle. The CDR3 is 18 amino acids. The DNA of the CDR3 is TGTGCCAGCAGCTTAAGTAGGGACACTCGAGGTACTAACTATGGCTACACCTTC. It encodes CASSLSRDTRGTNYGYTF. Using reference TRBV7-9 and TRBJ1-2 for the parts outside the CDR3, the full variable domain is DTGVSQNPRHKITKRGQNVTFRCDPISEHNRLYWYRQTLGQGPEFLTYFQNEAQLEKSRLLSDRFSAERPKGSFSTLEIQRTEQGDSAMYLCASSLSRDTRGTNYGYTFGSGTRLTVV.

This clonotype has only a few counts. The V gene is TRBV20-1, the J gene TRBJ2-1; 8 bases fit TRBD2. V shed 0 bases, J shed 2 bases, and the junction held 3 bases outside the gene matches. The CDR3 is made up of 15 amino acids. Germline-derived CDR1 and CDR2 are DFQATT and SNEGSKA (reference sequence). CDR3 residues: CSARETGGAYNEQFF. Here the CDR3 DNA reads TGCAGTGCTAGAGAGACCGGGGGGGCCTACAATGAGCAGTTCTTC.

The chain couples TRBV5-1 to TRBJ2-3; 10 nucleotides align to TRBD2. Germline CDR1 is SGHRS and CDR2 is YFSETQ. Trimming at V came to 0 bases and at J to 7 bases, leaving 8 bases not matched to a gene. This CDR3 spans 16 amino acids. CDR3 amino acids: CASSLDGAGGPNTQYF. The DNA of the CDR3 is TGCGCCAGCAGCTTGGACGGAGCGGGGGGGCCAAATACGCAGTATTTT.

This clonotype has a handful of counts. This chain connects TRBV28 to TRBJ2-3; TRBD2 agrees at 10 bases. Trimming took 4 bases from V and 2 from J; bases not matched to a gene: 6. CDR3 length: 16 residues. Germline CDR1 MDHEN, CDR2 SYDVKM. Written as DNA, the CDR3 is TGTGCCAGCAGTTCCCAGGGACTAGCGCACACAGATACGCAGTATTTT. Translation gives CASSSQGLAHTDTQYF.

This clonotype was counted only a few times. This chain connects TRBV19 to TRBJ1-4; a weak D match, TRBD1 (5 bases). V lost 6 bases and J lost 2, with 16 bases in between. CDR1 LNHDA and CDR2 SQIVND come from the germline V gene (reference sequence). The CDR3 covers 16 residues. The CDR3 bases are TGTGCCAGTAGCCGGCAGGGTGTTCTTACTAATGAAAAACTGTTTTTT. This translates into CASSRQGVLTNEKLFF.

The chain recombines TRBV27 with TRBJ1-1; a possible D gene is TRBD1 (6 bases). Looked up from germline, CDR1 is MNHEY and CDR2 is SMNVEV (reference sequence). With 4 bases removed from V and 1 base from J, the gap between germline ends came to 10 bases. The CDR3 is made up of 14 amino acids. The CDR3 DNA reads TGTGCCAGCAGTTCGGACAGACGGAACACTGAAGCTTTCTTT. This translates into CASSSDRRNTEAFF.

This clonotype was counted only a few times. The chain uses TRBV29-1 and TRBJ1-1, with no clear D. The CDR3 contains 13 residues. CDR1 and CDR2 (germline): SQVTM, ANQGSEA. The V end lost 3 bases, the J end lost 0 bases, and 8 bases lay between the germline ends. CDR3 sequence reads: CSVDGAVNTEAFF. Here the CDR3 DNA reads TGCAGCGTTGATGGTGCGGTGAACACTGAAGCTTTCTTT. The complete variable domain, with remaining parts taken from reference TRBV29-1 and TRBJ1-1, reads SAVISQKPSRDICQRGTSLTIQCQVDSQVTMMFWYRQQPGQSLTLIATANQGSEATYESGFVIDKFPISRPNLTFSTLTVSNMSPEDSSIYLCSVDGAVNTEAFFGQGTRLTVV.

The J gene is TRBJ2-5, the V gene TRBV6-1, with 9 bases fitting TRBD2. The J call may be incorrect, as the DNA end agrees better with TRBJ2-7. Germline lookup yields CDR1 MNHNS and CDR2 SASEGT. The CDR3 has 14 amino acids. The CDR3 sequence: CASSPLAGPYEQYF. The CDR3, as DNA: TGTGCCAGCAGTCCTCTAGCGGGGCCCTACGAGCAGTACTTC.